A single sample is the source of the 27 T cell receptor beta chains below, sequenced in a study of Ad26.COV2.S vaccination and SARS-CoV-2 variants. Method: immunoSEQ multiplex PCR; TCRdb's copy keeps in-frame clones and lacks some. The data show around 45,000 clones, with roughly 83% seen just once and 40% to 55% held by the top ten. The sample in question was peripheral blood, obtained after recovery from COVID-19. The origin of the receptors is a human donor who had recovered from COVID-19.

This clone was recorded only once. The rearrangement uses TRBV15 and TRBJ2-5; D possibly corresponds to TRBD2 (5 bases). The length of the CDR3 is 13 residues. Per germline, CDR1 LNHNV and CDR2 YYDKDF (reference sequence). The V end lost 5 bases, the J end lost 5 bases, and 12 bases lay between the germline ends. This CDR3 is CATSGVRGETQYF. DNA for the CDR3: TGTGCCACCAGCGGCGTAAGAGGGGAGACCCAGTACTTC. The full variable domain, with the rest looked up from reference TRBV15 and TRBJ2-5, is DAMVIQNPRYQVTQFGKPVTLSCSQTLNHNVMYWYQQKSSQAPKLLFHYYDKDFNNEADTPDNFQSRRPNTSFCFLDIRSPGLGDTAMYLCATSGVRGETQYFGPGTRLLVL.

A word on this clone: A junction boundary mismatches the germline segment, possibly from a read error. The chain joins TRBV28 to TRBJ2-1; D may be TRBD2 (5 bases). The CDR3 spans 15 residues. CDR1 MDHEN and CDR2 SYDVKM come from the germline V gene. CDR3 DNA: TGTGCCAGCAGTTTAGGTGGCGGGTTTAACAATGGGCAGTTCTTC. Protein sequence: CASSLGGGFNNGQFF. Together with reference TRBV28 and TRBJ2-1, the CDR3 gives the full variable domain: DVKVTQSSRYLVKRTGEKVFLECVQDMDHENMFWYRQDPGLGLRLIYFSYDVKMKEKGDIPEGYSVSREKKERFSLILESASTNQTSMYLCASSLGGGFNNGQFFGPGTRLTVL.

The V gene is TRBV11-2, the J gene TRBJ2-3, with 9 nucleotides matching TRBD1. Germline V lookup: CDR1 SGHAT, CDR2 FQNNGV. The CDR3 spans 17 residues. V trimming: 0 bases; J trimming: 1 base; junction bases outside the gene matches: 5. As DNA, the CDR3 is TGTGCCAGCAGCTTAGATAAGGGACAGGGAGGCACAGATACGCAGTATTTT. Translating it yields CASSLDKGQGGTDTQYF.

The chain recombines TRBV5-4 with TRBJ2-2; 11 bases map to TRBD2. V was pared by 4 bases and J by 2 bases, with 4 bases of the junction left unmatched. Germline-derived CDR1 and CDR2 are SGHNT and YYREEE (reference sequence). The CDR3 extends over 16 amino acids. The CDR3 DNA is TGTGCCAGCAGCACTAGCGGGGGCATAAACACCGGGGAGCTGTTTTTT. This encodes CASSTSGGINTGELFF.

This clone was seen ten or more times. The gene calls are TRBV4-1 and TRBJ1-2; the D is unclear. The CDR3 extends over 15 amino acids. Germline V gene lookup returns CDR1 MGHRA and CDR2 YSYEKL. Trimming took 4 bases from V and 5 from J, leaving 17 bases between them. This chain's CDR3 is CASSPRASFEYGYTF. Written as DNA, the CDR3 is TGCGCCAGCAGCCCAAGGGCCTCTTTTGAATATGGCTACACCTTC.

The gene calls are TRBV7-2 and TRBJ2-7, with unresolved D. CDR1 and CDR2 from the germline V gene are SGHTA and FQGNSA. Trimming took 3 bases from V and 6 from J, leaving 12 bases between them. This CDR3 is built from 13 residues. The CDR3 region is CASSLGSWGEQYV. Written as DNA, the CDR3 is TGTGCCAGCAGCTTGGGCAGTTGGGGCGAGCAGTACGTC.

The chain joins TRBV7-3 to TRBJ2-1; TRBD2 matches at 13 bases. The CDR3 spans 18 residues. Germline trimming cut 1 base from V and 4 bases from J; bases unmatched to any gene: 7. Germline CDR1 reads SGHTA; CDR2 reads FQGTGA. The CDR3 is CASSLKMGGLAGYNEQFF. The CDR3 nucleotides are TGTGCCAGCAGCTTAAAAATGGGGGGACTAGCGGGGTACAATGAGCAGTTCTTC.

The chain recombines TRBV28 with TRBJ1-2; TRBD1 aligns across 8 bases. Trimming at V came to 4 bases and at J to 5 bases, leaving 9 bases not matched to a gene. Germline V lookup: CDR1 MDHEN, CDR2 SYDVKM. This CDR3 has 15 residues. CDR3 sequence reads: CASSSTGAQIYGYTF. The CDR3 coding sequence is TGTGCCAGCAGTTCGACAGGGGCCCAGATATATGGCTACACCTTC.

The chain combines TRBV3-1 (or the pseudogene TRBV3-2) with TRBJ1-1; TRBD1 aligns across 7 bases. The CDR3 covers 14 residues. With V trimmed by 4 bases and J by 1 base, 3 bases remained unmatched. Germline V gene sequence: CDR1 LGHDT, CDR2 YNNKEL (reference sequence). The DNA for the CDR3 is TGTGCCAGCAGCCGCAGGGGGGAGAACACTGAAGCTTTCTTT. Translation gives CASSRRGENTEAFF.

The chain is built from TRBV7-3 and TRBJ1-2, with 7 bases that match TRBD1. Trimming took 0 bases from V and 3 from J; bases not matched to a gene: 1. Germline V lookup: CDR1 SGHTA, CDR2 FQGTGA. The length of the CDR3 is 14 residues. CDR3 protein: CASSLTGGDYGYTF. CDR3 nucleotide sequence: TGTGCCAGCAGCTTAACAGGGGGCGACTATGGCTACACCTTC.

This rearrangement joins TRBV6-5 to TRBJ1-4; TRBD1 is a possible D gene (6 bases). The CDR3 is 15 residues long. Germline lookup yields CDR1 MNHEY and CDR2 SVGAGI. The germline V and J ends were trimmed by 4 bases and 5 bases, with 14 bases remaining between them. This CDR3 reads CASSLEGVRNEKLFF. CDR3 nucleotides: TGTGCCAGCAGTTTGGAGGGGGTGCGCAATGAAAAACTGTTTTTT.

In regard to this clone: Distinct nucleotide sequences in the sample also encode this CDR3. Here the CDR3 reads CAWSGLGLTSSYNSPLHF. CDR3 DNA sequence: TGTGCCTGGAGTGGATTAGGACTTACGAGTTCCTATAATTCACCCCTCCACTTT. The chain couples TRBV30 to TRBJ1-6; D gene uncertain. Germline lookup yields CDR1 GTSNPN and CDR2 SVGIG (reference sequence). The germline V and J ends were trimmed by 1 base and 1 base, with 17 bases remaining between them. CDR3 length: 18 residues.

The CDR3 sequence: CASSLSATGNRSPLHF. The CDR3 region has the DNA TGTGCCAGCAGTTTATCGGCGACAGGGAACCGCTCACCCCTCCACTTT. The chain couples TRBV27 to TRBJ1-6; 7 bases are shared with TRBD1. The germline V gene encodes CDR1 MNHEY and CDR2 SMNVEV (reference sequence). The CDR3 is made up of 16 amino acids. After removal of 0 bases from V and 10 bases from J, the junction contained 9 bases not matched to a gene.

This clone showed up just a few times. The rearrangement uses TRBV28 and TRBJ1-2, with D perhaps TRBD1 (6 bases). CDR1 is MDHEN, CDR2 SYDVKM, per germline. V dropped 5 bases and J dropped 8 bases, with 15 bases sitting between them. The CDR3 loop spans 13 amino acids. The CDR3 DNA sequence: TGTGCCAGCAGTGGGGGCAGGCTTGACGGCTACACCTTC. It encodes CASSGGRLDGYTF.

This rearrangement joins TRBV10-3 to TRBJ2-2, with 10 bases fitting TRBD2. Germline V CDR1 and CDR2: ENHRY, SYGVKD. V was clipped by 10 bases and J by 3 bases; unmatched bases: 8. This CDR3 is 15 amino acids long. CDR3 DNA: TGTGCCAGTCGGACTAGCGGATCGGACACCGGGGAGCTGTTTTTT. It specifies CASRTSGSDTGELFF.

This clone was seen just once. This chain uses TRBV5-1 with TRBJ2-3, with D hard to call. This CDR3 comprises 12 residues. Germline CDR1 and CDR2: SGHRS and YFSETQ. The V end lost 6 bases, the J end lost 6 bases, and 11 bases lay between the germline ends. CDR3 protein: CASTLGPDTQYF. CDR3 in DNA: TGCGCCAGCACTCTGGGTCCCGATACGCAGTATTTT. Based on the CDR3 plus reference TRBV5-1 and TRBJ2-3, the full variable domain is KAGVTQTPRYLIKTRGQQVTLSCSPISGHRSVSWYQQTPGQGLQFLFEYFSETQRNKGNFPGRFSGRQFSNSRSEMNVSTLELGDSALYLCASTLGPDTQYFGPGTRLTVL.

J is TRBJ1-3 and V is TRBV18; D is undetermined. V lost 3 bases to trimming and J lost 0 bases, with 9 bases between them. CDR3 length: 15 amino acids. The germline V gene has CDR1 KGHSH and CDR2 LQKENI. The CDR3 loop reads CASSPTGNSGNTIYF. The CDR3 nucleotides read TGTGCCAGCTCACCGACGGGCAACTCTGGAAACACCATATATTTT.

The gene calls are TRBV6-2 or TRBV6-3 and TRBJ2-7; 10 bases line up with TRBD2. After removal of 0 bases from V and 0 bases from J, the junction contained 2 bases not matched to a gene. CDR1 is MNHEY, CDR2 SVGEGT, per germline. The CDR3 loop spans 16 amino acids. CDR3 loop: CASSYSGLAASYEQYV. CDR3 bases: TGTGCCAGCAGTTACTCTGGACTAGCGGCCTCCTACGAGCAGTACGTC.

This clone was recorded only once. The V gene is TRBV7-8, the J gene TRBJ1-3; no firm D call. V was trimmed by 3 bases and J by 2 bases, leaving 5 bases between them. Germline lookup yields CDR1 SGHVS and CDR2 FQNEAQ. The CDR3 has 13 residues. The CDR3 DNA sequence: TGTGCCAGCAGCTTTGAGGCTGGAAACACCATATATTTT. Translating gives CASSFEAGNTIYF. Full variable domain (remainder filled in from reference TRBV7-8 and TRBJ1-3): GAGVSQSPRYKVAKRGQDVALRCDPISGHVSLFWYQQALGQGPEFLTYFQNEAQLDKSGLPSDRFFAERPEGSVSTLKIQRTQQEDSAVYLCASSFEAGNTIYFGEGSWLTVV.

The chain is built from TRBV5-1 and TRBJ2-3; TRBD2 might be the D (7 bases). This CDR3 has 15 amino acids. CDR1 SGHRS and CDR2 YFSETQ come from the germline V gene. V gave up 4 bases and J gave up 2 bases, with 14 bases separating them. CDR3 bases: TGCGCCAGCAGCCCCGGGGGGCCAATCACAGATACGCAGTATTTT. Its translation: CASSPGGPITDTQYF. The full variable domain, with the rest looked up from reference TRBV5-1 and TRBJ2-3, is KAGVTQTPRYLIKTRGQQVTLSCSPISGHRSVSWYQQTPGQGLQFLFEYFSETQRNKGNFPGRFSGRQFSNSRSEMNVSTLELGDSALYLCASSPGGPITDTQYFGPGTRLTVL.

Regarding this clone: This same CDR3 is encoded by further DNA sequences in the sample. The rearrangement uses TRBV2 and TRBJ1-1; 10 bases align to TRBD1. V trimming: 2 bases; J trimming: 5 bases; junction bases outside the gene matches: 2. CDR1 and CDR2 (germline): SNHLY, FYNNEI. CDR3 length: 14 residues. Here the CDR3 DNA reads TGTGCCAGCAGTGAACGGGACAGGGGTACTGAAGCTTTCTTT. Its translation: CASSERDRGTEAFF.

The chain carries TRBV2 and TRBJ1-3; D is perhaps TRBD1 (5 bases). This CDR3 is 14 amino acids long. Trimming cost V 11 bases and J 0 bases, with 14 bases left between them. Germline V gene data show CDR1 as SNHLY and CDR2 as FYNNEI. The CDR3 reads CAGPGTDSGNTIYF. For the CDR3, the DNA is TGTGCCGGCCCTGGGACCGACTCTGGAAACACCATATATTTT.

In its sample, this clone was seen once. V is TRBV5-1 and J is TRBJ2-7, with D uncertain. The CDR3 is made up of 14 amino acids. The germline V gene encodes CDR1 SGHRS and CDR2 YFSETQ. Trimming stripped 2 bases from V and 1 base from J, with 10 bases between. CDR3 in DNA: TGCGCCAGCAGCTTAAGCACAGAGTCCTACGAGCAGTACGTC. This sequence encodes CASSLSTESYEQYV.

This clone was found a few times. The chain has TRBV7-9 and TRBJ2-5, with TRBD2 identical over 8 bases. V trimming: 5 bases; J trimming: 1 base; junction bases outside the gene matches: 9. Germline CDR1 SEHNR, CDR2 FQNEAQ (reference sequence). The CDR3 sequence is 16 residues long. The DNA of the CDR3 is TGTGCCAGCAGCGCGGGGACCGGGGGGGGCCAAGAGACCCAGTACTTC. Translation gives CASSAGTGGGQETQYF.

The rearrangement joins TRBV9 to TRBJ2-3; possible D gene TRBD2, 5 bases. The CDR3 spans 15 residues. Deletions cut 0 bases from V and 2 bases from J, with 10 bases between. Germline V gives CDR1 SGDLS, CDR2 YYNGEE. CDR3 coding DNA: TGTGCCAGCAGCGTAGTACGGGGTTCCACAGATACGCAGTATTTT. Translating it yields CASSVVRGSTDTQYF.

The rearrangement links TRBV24-1 to TRBJ2-1; D is uncertain. This CDR3 has 12 amino acids. V was cut by 4 bases and J by 6 bases, with 6 bases left in between. Germline assignment: CDR1 KGHDR and CDR2 SFDVKD. CDR3 in amino acids: CATSEVANEQFF. The DNA of the CDR3 is TGTGCCACCAGTGAGGTGGCCAATGAGCAGTTCTTC.

The chain employs TRBV5-6 and TRBJ2-6; no definite D call. Germline lookup yields CDR1 SGHDT and CDR2 YYEEEE. Trimming left V 1 base short and J 4 bases short, with 9 bases between. The CDR3 consists of 15 residues. This CDR3 is CASSLIASGANVLTF. The CDR3 DNA reads TGTGCCAGCAGCTTGATTGCGTCCGGGGCCAACGTCCTGACTTTC. The variable domain in full, completed from reference TRBV5-6 and TRBJ2-6, reads DAGVTQSPTHLIKTRGQQVTLRCSPKSGHDTVSWYQQALGQGPQFIFQYYEEEERQRGNFPDRFSGHQFPNYSSELNVNALLLGDSALYLCASSLIASGANVLTFGAGSRLTVL.